This T cell receptor beta chain was recovered during a study of post-analysis software for immune sequencing data. The overall study: Clinical courses comprised relapsing-remitting, secondary progressive and progressive-relapsing multiple sclerosis. Study-wide points: Samples from a shared batch, those prepared together, strongly co-clustered by F measure. In patients, about 5 TRBV segments were more frequent than in controls, with TRBV5-6, TRBV5-1 and TRBV20-1 among them. Normalized Chao1 diversity in multiple sclerosis patients fell significantly below that of controls.

The germline V gene has CDR1 KGHDR and CDR2 SFDVKD. The CDR3 contains 13 residues. V was clipped by 1 base and J by 7 bases, with 6 bases between them. Unique molecular identifiers had been added to the TCR beta cDNA libraries. One entry per CDR3 protein results from TCRdb running MiXCR on the PCR reads. The table records roughly 540,000 distinct CDR3 sequences, around 36% of them present only once. On this clonotype: What it binds is not known.

The sequencing sample was made of blood. The chain joins TRBV24-1 to TRBJ1-4, with D unclear. This TCR came from a girl aged 2 to 17 with multiple sclerosis. This chain's CDR3 is CATSDFSGEKLFF. The DNA of the CDR3 is TGTGCCACCAGTGATTTCTCCGGTGAAAAACTGTTTTTT.